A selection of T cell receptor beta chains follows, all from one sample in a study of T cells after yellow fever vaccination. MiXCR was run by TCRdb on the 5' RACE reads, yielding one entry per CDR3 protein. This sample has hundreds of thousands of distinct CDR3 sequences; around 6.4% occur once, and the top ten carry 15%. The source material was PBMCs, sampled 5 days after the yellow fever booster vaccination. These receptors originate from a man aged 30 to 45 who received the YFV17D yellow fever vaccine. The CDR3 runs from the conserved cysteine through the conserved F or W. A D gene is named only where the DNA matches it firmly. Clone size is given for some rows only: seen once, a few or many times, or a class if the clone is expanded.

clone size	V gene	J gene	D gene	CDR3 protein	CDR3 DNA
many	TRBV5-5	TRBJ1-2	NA	CASSPVAGDYGYTF	TGTGCCAGCAGCCCCGTGGCAGGGGACTATGGCTACACCTTC
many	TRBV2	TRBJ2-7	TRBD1	CASNQGQGYEQYF	TGTGCCAGCAATCAAGGACAGGGGTACGAGCAGTACTTC
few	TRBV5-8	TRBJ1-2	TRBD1	CASSPGTGKLNYGYTF	TGTGCCAGCAGCCCCGGGACAGGGAAACTTAACTATGGCTACACCTTC
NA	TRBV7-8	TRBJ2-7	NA	CASSLGTNSYEQYF	TGTGCCAGCAGCTTAGGTACGAACTCCTACGAGCAGTACTTC
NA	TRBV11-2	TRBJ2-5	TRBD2	CASSLRKASGRAVEETQYF	TGTGCCAGCAGCCTTAGGAAGGCTAGCGGGAGGGCCGTGGAAGAGACCCAGTACTTC
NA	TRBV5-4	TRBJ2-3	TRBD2	CASSLLAGGVADTQYF	TGTGCCAGCAGCTTGTTAGCGGGAGGGGTCGCAGATACGCAGTATTTT
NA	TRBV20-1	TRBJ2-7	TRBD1	CSATDYGTGVYEQYF	TGCAGTGCTACTGATTACGGGACAGGGGTCTACGAGCAGTACTTC
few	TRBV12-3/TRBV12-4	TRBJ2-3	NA	CASALPGTDTQYF	TGTGCCAGCGCCCTGCCGGGCACAGATACGCAGTATTTT
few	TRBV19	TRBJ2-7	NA	CASSETPDVNFYEQYF	TGTGCCAGTAGTGAGACTCCAGACGTCAATTTCTACGAGCAGTACTTC
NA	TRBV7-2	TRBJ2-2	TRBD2	CASSSGGLAGTGELFF	TGTGCCAGCAGCTCCGGAGGACTAGCGGGCACCGGGGAGCTGTTTTTT
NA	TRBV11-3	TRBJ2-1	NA	CASSLQGPYNEQFF	TGTGCCAGCAGCTTACAGGGGCCCTACAATGAGCAGTTCTTC
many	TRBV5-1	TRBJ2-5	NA	CASSSGAVQETQYF	TGCGCCAGCAGCTCTGGTGCGGTACAAGAGACCCAGTACTTC
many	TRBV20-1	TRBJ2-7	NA	CSASGRPEEQYF	TGCAGTGCTAGCGGGCGGCCGGAGGAGCAGTACTTC
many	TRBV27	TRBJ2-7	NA	CASSLGHSYEQYF	TGTGCCAGCAGTTTAGGCCACAGCTACGAGCAGTACTTC
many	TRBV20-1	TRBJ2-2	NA	CSALAELTGELFF	TGCAGTGCCTTAGCGGAATTAACCGGGGAGCTGTTTTTT
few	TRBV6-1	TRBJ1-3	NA	CASILGSGDTIYF	TGTGCCAGCATCTTAGGGTCCGGCGACACCATATATTTT
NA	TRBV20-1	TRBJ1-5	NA	CSARTQGTGNQPQHF	TGCAGTGCTAGAACTCAGGGGACGGGCAATCAGCCCCAGCATTTT
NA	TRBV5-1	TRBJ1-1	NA	CASSLVRDTAEAFF	TGCGCCAGCAGCTTGGTTAGGGATACCGCTGAAGCTTTCTTT
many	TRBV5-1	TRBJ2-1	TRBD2	CASSLTSGLSYNEQFF	TGCGCCAGCAGCTTGACTAGCGGGCTGTCCTACAATGAGCAGTTCTTC
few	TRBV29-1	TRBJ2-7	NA	CSVRTVLTYEQYF	TGCAGCGTGAGGACGGTCCTTACCTACGAGCAGTACTTC
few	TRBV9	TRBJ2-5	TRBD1	CASSSTGLETQYF	TGTGCCAGCAGCTCGACAGGGCTGGAGACCCAGTACTTC
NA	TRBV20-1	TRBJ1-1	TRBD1	CSARGTGTGRTEAFF	TGCAGTGCTAGGGGGACCGGGACAGGGCGGACTGAAGCTTTCTTT
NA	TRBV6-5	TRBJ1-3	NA	CASSYGFNSGNTIYF	TGTGCCAGCAGTTACGGGTTCAACTCTGGAAACACCATATATTTT
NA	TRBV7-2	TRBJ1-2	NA	CASSLQQSNYGYTF	TGTGCCAGCAGCTTACAGCAAAGCAACTATGGCTACACCTTC
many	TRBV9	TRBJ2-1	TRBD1	CASSVGQGTYNEQFF	TGTGCCAGCAGCGTCGGACAGGGCACCTACAATGAGCAGTTCTTC
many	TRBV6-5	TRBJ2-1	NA	CASSWDGYNEQFF	TGTGCCAGCAGTTGGGACGGGTACAATGAGCAGTTCTTC
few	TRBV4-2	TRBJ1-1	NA	CASSQGWLNTEAFF	TGTGCCAGCAGCCAAGGATGGCTGAACACTGAAGCTTTCTTT
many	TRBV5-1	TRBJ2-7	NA	CASRETTPGEQYF	TGCGCCAGCAGGGAGACAACTCCGGGGGAGCAGTACTTC
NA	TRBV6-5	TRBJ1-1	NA	CASSYEPGQKNTEAFF	TGTGCCAGCAGTTATGAACCGGGACAAAAGAACACTGAAGCTTTCTTT
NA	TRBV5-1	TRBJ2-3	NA	CASAVRDTQYF	TGCGCCAGCGCAGTCCGAGATACGCAGTATTTT
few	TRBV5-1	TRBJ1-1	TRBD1	CASSLKSGGTEAFF	TGCGCCAGCAGCTTGAAGTCAGGGGGCACTGAAGCTTTCTTT
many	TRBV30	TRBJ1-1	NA	CAWSGSRNRAFF	TGTGCCTGGAGTGGTTCTAGAAACAGAGCTTTCTTT
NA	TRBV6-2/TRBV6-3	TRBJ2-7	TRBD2	CASSAGLAKVSPEQYF	TGTGCCAGCAGCGCGGGACTAGCGAAAGTTTCCCCCGAGCAGTACTTC
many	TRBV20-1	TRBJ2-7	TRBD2	CSALSTSGNGEGRYF	TGCAGTGCTCTTTCGACTAGCGGGAATGGGGAAGGGAGGTACTTC
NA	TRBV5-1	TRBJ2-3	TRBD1	CASSSTTGGGTDTQYF	TGCGCCAGCAGCTCAACGACAGGGGGAGGCACAGATACGCAGTATTTT
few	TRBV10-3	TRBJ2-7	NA	CAIRRESYEQYF	TGTGCCATCAGAAGGGAATCCTACGAGCAGTACTTC
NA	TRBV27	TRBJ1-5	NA	CASSYEGHSNQPQHF	TGTGCCAGCAGTTATGAGGGCCATAGCAATCAGCCCCAGCATTTT
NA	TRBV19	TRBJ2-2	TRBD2	CVGPQGLAGGPNTGELFF	TGTGTCGGACCGCAAGGACTAGCGGGAGGACCTAACACCGGGGAGCTGTTTTTT
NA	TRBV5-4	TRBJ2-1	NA	CASSPKGGQYYNEQFF	TGTGCCAGCAGCCCCAAGGGAGGACAGTACTACAATGAGCAGTTCTTC
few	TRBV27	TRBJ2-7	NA	CASSYTAENYEQYF	TGTGCCAGCAGTTACACAGCAGAAAACTACGAGCAGTACTTC
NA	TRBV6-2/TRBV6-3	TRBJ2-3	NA	CASSYSLTGLTDTQYF	TGTGCCAGCAGTTACTCTTTGACAGGACTCACAGATACGCAGTATTTT
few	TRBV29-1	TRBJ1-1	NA	CSVEWSRLQNTEAFF	TGCAGCGTTGAATGGAGTCGGCTACAGAACACTGAAGCTTTCTTT
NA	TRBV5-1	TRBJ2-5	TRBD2	CASSGGRGEQETQYF	TGCGCCAGCAGTGGGGGGCGGGGGGAACAAGAGACCCAGTACTTC
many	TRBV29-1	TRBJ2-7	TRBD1	CSVAGQASSYEQYF	TGCAGCGTTGCTGGACAGGCGAGCTCCTACGAGCAGTACTTC
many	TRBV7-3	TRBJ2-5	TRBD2	CASSLSPSGMYQETQYF	TGTGCCAGCAGCTTATCTCCTAGCGGGATGTACCAAGAGACCCAGTACTTC
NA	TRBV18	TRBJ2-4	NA	CASPRQRDSVQKMGGKNIQYF	TGTGCCAGCCCCAGGCAAAGGGATTCGGTACAGAAGATGGGCGGCAAAAACATTCAGTACTTC
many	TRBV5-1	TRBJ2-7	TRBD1	CASSLEGQVGEQYF	TGCGCCAGCAGCTTGGAGGGACAGGTGGGCGAGCAGTACTTC
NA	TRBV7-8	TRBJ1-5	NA	CASSLVSGGGQPQHF	TGTGCCAGCAGCTTAGTGTCAGGTGGAGGACAGCCCCAGCATTTT
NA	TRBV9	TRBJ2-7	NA	CASSVEGGASYEQYF	TGTGCCAGCAGCGTAGAGGGGGGGGCTAGCTACGAGCAGTACTTC